Reported below is one T cell receptor beta chain. It lacks a known antigen. No base-level quality is on record; no much larger clone is a single base apart. The sample belongs to a study of shared clonotypes between healthy human individuals (dated by TCRdb to the early 2020s). Some background on the complete study: A couple of women and a few men aged 18 to 49 years were included in the cohort. For each donor, CD4 naive and CD4 memory were each run on three plates, CD8 naive on two plates, and CD8 memory on one plate. The study deeply sequenced blood TCR repertoires of roughly five healthy adults to estimate repertoire size and the extent of clonotype sharing between individuals. To increase sequencing depth and limit assay-specific biases, TCR repertoire library preparation and sequencing were carried out by different laboratories using diverse techniques. Each donor's leukapheresis produced roughly between roughly 0.85 and 10 billion PBMCs. The study at large found these results: Clonotypes shared by all four sorted-subset donors showed higher generation probabilities than non-shared clonotypes. Incomplete sequencing was indicated by rarefaction of sorted-subset datasets, despite the large sequencing depth. Sampling was restricted to blood, and TCR repertoires in tissues likely differ from the TCR repertoires found in blood. Because the study included only a small number of donors, the genetic and exposure-history diversity represented was limited. Pairwise subsampling led to the expectation that sequencing depth would affect the degree of clonotype sharing among donors. Across a few donors, roughly 5.4% of naive CD4, approximately 3.5% of naive CD8, 2% to 2.5% of memory CD4, and under 0.45% of memory CD8 clonotypes were shared. Naive subsets generally had larger estimated clonotype richness than memory subsets.

Using the deep immunoSEQ assay, multiplex PCR amplified TCR CDR3 regions from genomic DNA. Genomic DNA extracted from each cell subset was distributed evenly over all wells of several immunoSEQ 96-well plates, and each plate served as one replicate. For sorted subsets, each replicate PCR was loaded with about 200 ng genomic DNA, equivalent to roughly 30,000 T cell genomes. Purified libraries were quantified with a Qubit 3.0 fluorometer, sized on a Bioanalyzer 2100, and re-quantified with the KAPA Library Quantification kit. A separate single-read 150-cycle Illumina NextSeq 550 flow cell was used to sequence each immunoSEQ 96-well plate. The study's own analysis went as follows. Because the immunoSEQ output held only junctional sequences and lacked quality scores, the filtering could not match the filtering applied to full-length reads. To assign V/J genes and CDR3, sequences were annotated using PyIR, a Python wrapper for IgBLAST v1.9, with IMGT germline references. Reads with weak V/J assignments (E-value above 1e-6), missing CDR3, stop codons, out-of-frame junctions, or ambiguous translated residues were removed. V3J clonotypes were defined as sequences sharing the same inferred V gene, J gene, and CDR3 amino acid sequence. To compute the percentage overlap between repertoires, the number of shared unique clonotypes was divided by the size of the smaller repertoire. RTK rarefaction, the Chao1 estimator, and Recon v2.1 estimates of unobserved clonotypes were used to assess repertoire richness. For all TCRbeta clonotypes obtained by the gDNA method from several donors, generation probabilities were computed with OLGA. TCRdb re-hosts the immuneACCESS table, in-frame sequences only. Its copies lack some clones; in the studies checked, an unresolved V gene accounts for under half of them, and the cause for the rest is not known. The D gene and trimming were derived from the DNA, and the V and J assignments and clone size from that table. The sample table lists some 680,000 clones, around 73% of them with a count of one. The ten biggest clones cover around 1.7% of the sample.

V and J are truncated by 2 bases and 12 bases respectively, leaving an intervening sequence of 19 bases. Spanning cysteine to phenylalanine, the CDR3 consists of 13 amino acids. This entry keeps only the CDR3 DNA: 39 bases, framed from base 1. The germline V gene (reference sequence) sets CDR1 to GTSNPN and CDR2 to SVGIG. Donors were healthy HIV-negative adults with no recently reported acute infections or vaccinations. All donors were Caucasian adults living in Nashville, Tennessee, USA. CD4+ T cells were enriched through magnetic negative selection, after which naive cells were positively selected on CD45RA and the remaining negative fraction served as the memory subset. After blood collection by leukapheresis, PBMCs were isolated using Ficoll-Histopaque density gradient centrifugation and then cryopreserved in the vapor phase of liquid nitrogen. Analytical flow cytometry was used to check the purity and quantity of each magnetically sorted T cell population. Each sorted fraction had its genomic DNA isolated and then quantified by UV absorbance on a Nanodrop 2000c.

The specimen was memory CD4+ T cells sorted from blood. What this sample's cell subset or site label stands for: CD45RA-negative fraction. This receptor was taken from a woman in her twenties or thirties in good health. The rearrangement combines TRBV30 with TRBJ1-1; the D gene is perhaps TRBD1, on 5 matching bases. The base sequence is TGTGCCTGGAGTCCTTTTGGAGGGGAGTTGACTTTCTTT. Translation gives CAWSPFGGELTFF.